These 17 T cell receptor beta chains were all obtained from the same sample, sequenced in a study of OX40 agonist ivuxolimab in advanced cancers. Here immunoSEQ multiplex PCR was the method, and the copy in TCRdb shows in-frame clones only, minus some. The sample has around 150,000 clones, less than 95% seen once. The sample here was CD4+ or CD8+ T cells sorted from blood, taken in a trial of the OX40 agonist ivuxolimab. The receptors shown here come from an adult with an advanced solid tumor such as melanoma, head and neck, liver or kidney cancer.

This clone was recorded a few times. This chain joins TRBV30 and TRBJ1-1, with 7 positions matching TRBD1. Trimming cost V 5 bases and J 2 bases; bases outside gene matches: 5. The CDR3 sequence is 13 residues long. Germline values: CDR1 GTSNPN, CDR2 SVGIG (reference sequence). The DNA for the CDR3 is TGTGCCTGGGAGGGGACAGTCAACACTGAAGCTTTCTTT. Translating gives CAWEGTVNTEAFF. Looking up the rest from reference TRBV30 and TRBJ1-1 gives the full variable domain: SQTIHQWPATLVQPVGSPLSLECTVEGTSNPNLYWYRQAAGRGLQLLFYSVGIGQISSEVPQNLSASRPQDRQFILSSKKLLLSDSGFYLCAWEGTVNTEAFFGQGTRLTVV.

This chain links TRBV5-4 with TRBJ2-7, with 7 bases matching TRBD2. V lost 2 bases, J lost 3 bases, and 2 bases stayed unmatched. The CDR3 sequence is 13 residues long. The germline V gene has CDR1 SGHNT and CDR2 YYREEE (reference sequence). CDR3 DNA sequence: TGTGCCAGCAGCTTCGGCGGGAGCTACGAGCAGTACTTC. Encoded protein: CASSFGGSYEQYF.

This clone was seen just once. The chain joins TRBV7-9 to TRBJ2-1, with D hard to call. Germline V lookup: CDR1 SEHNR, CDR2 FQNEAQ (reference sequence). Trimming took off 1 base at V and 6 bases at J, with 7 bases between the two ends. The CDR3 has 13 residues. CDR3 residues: CASSLVFANEQFF. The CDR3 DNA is TGTGCCAGCAGCTTAGTTTTTGCCAATGAGCAGTTCTTC.

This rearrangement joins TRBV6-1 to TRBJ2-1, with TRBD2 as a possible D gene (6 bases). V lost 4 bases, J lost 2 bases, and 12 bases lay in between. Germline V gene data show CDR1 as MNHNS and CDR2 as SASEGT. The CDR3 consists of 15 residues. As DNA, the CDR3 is TGTGCCAGCAGTGTCACGGGAGAGACCTACAATGAGCAGTTCTTC. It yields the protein CASSVTGETYNEQFF.

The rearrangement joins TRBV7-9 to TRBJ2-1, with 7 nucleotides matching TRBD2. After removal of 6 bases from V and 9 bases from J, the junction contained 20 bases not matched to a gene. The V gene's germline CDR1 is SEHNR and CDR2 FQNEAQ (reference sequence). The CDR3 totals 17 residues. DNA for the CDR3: TGTGCCAGCAGACGTGGACCGGGAGGACTTATTAACGGTGAGCAGTTCTTC. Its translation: CASRRGPGGLINGEQFF.

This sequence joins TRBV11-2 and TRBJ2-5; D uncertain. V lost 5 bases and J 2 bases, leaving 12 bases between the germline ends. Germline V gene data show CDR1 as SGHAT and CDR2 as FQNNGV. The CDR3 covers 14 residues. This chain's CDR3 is CASSQSGVQETQYF. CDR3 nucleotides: TGTGCCAGCAGCCAGAGTGGGGTTCAAGAGACCCAGTACTTC.

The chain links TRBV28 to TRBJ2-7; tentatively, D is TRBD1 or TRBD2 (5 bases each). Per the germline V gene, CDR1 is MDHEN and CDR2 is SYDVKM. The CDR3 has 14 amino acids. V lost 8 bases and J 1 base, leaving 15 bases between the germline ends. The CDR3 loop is CASFPGTSSYEQYF. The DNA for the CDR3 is TGTGCCAGCTTTCCCGGGACCTCTTCCTACGAGCAGTACTTC.

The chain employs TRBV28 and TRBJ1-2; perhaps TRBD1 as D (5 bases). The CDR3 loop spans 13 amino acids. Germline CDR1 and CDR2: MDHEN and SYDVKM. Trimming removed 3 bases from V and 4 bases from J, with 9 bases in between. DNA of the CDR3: TGTGCCAGCAGTTTGGGGGATCCCTATGGCTACACCTTC. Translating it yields CASSLGDPYGYTF.

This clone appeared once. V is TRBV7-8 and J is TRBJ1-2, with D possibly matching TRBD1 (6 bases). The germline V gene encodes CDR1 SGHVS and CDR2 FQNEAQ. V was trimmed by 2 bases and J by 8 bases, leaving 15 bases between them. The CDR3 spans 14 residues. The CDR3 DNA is TGTGCCAGCAGCTTACAAGCAGAGGGGGTCGGCTACACCTTC. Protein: CASSLQAEGVGYTF. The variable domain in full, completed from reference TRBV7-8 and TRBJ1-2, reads GAGVSQSPRYKVAKRGQDVALRCDPISGHVSLFWYQQALGQGPEFLTYFQNEAQLDKSGLPSDRFFAERPEGSVSTLKIQRTQQEDSAVYLCASSLQAEGVGYTFGSGTRLTVV.

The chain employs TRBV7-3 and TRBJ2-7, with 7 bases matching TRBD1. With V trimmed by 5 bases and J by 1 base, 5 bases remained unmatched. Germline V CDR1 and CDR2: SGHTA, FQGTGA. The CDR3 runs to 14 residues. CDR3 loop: CASSPRQGSYEQYF. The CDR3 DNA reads TGTGCCAGCAGCCCGCGACAGGGATCCTACGAGCAGTACTTC.

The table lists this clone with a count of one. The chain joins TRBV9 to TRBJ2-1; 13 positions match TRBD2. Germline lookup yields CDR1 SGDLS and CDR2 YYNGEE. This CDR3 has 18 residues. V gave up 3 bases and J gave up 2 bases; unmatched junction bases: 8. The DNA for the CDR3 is TGTGCCAGCAGCGCGATTCCGGGACTAGCGGGAACCTACAATGAGCAGTTCTTC. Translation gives CASSAIPGLAGTYNEQFF. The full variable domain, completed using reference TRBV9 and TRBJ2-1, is DSGVTQTPKHLITATGQRVTLRCSPRSGDLSVYWYQQSLDQGLQFLIQYYNGEERAKGNILERFSAQQFPDLHSELNLSSLELGDSALYFCASSAIPGLAGTYNEQFFGPGTRLTVL.

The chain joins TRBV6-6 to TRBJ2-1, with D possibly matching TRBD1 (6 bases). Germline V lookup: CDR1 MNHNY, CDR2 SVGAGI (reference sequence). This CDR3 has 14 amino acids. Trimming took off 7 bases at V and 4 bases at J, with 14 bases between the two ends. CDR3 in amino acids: CASNTGIRYNEQFF. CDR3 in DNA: TGTGCCAGCAATACAGGGATCAGATACAATGAGCAGTTCTTC.

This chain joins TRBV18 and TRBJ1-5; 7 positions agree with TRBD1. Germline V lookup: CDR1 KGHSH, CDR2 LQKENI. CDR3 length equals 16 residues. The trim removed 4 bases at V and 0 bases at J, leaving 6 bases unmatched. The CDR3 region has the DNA TGTGCCAGCTCACGGATGGGACAGAATAGCAATCAGCCCCAGCATTTT. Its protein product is CASSRMGQNSNQPQHF.

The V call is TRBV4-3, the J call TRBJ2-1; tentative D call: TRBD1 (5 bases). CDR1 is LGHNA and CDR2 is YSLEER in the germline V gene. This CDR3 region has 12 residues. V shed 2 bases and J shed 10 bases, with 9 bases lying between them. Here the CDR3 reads CASSQMGREQFF. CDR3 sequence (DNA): TGCGCCAGCAGCCAAATGGGGCGGGAGCAGTTCTTC.

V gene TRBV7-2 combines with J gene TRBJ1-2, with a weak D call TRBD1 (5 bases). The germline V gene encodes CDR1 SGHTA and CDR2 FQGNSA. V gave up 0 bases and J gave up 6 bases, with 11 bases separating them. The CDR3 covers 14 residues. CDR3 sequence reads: CASSLAGTYDGYTF. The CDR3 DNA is TGTGCCAGCAGCTTAGCGGGGACCTATGATGGCTACACCTTC.

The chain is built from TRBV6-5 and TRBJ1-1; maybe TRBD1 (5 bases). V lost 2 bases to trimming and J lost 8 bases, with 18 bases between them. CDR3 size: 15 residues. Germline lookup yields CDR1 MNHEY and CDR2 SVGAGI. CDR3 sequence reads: CASSYGQGNPGEAFF. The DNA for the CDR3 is TGTGCCAGCAGTTACGGGCAGGGAAACCCGGGAGAAGCTTTCTTT.

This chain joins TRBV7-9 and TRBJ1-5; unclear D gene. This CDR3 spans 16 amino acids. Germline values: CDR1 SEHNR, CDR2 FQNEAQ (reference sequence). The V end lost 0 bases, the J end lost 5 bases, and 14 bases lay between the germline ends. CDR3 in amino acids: CASSLATDYYDQPQHF. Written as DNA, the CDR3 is TGTGCCAGCAGCTTAGCCACAGATTATTACGATCAGCCCCAGCATTTT.